The T cell receptor (beta chain) described here comes from a study of T cells expressing NK-cell markers (dated by TCRdb to 2018 to 2021). Context from the whole study: Three sorted T-cell subsets (CD3+CD56+NKG2C+, CD3+CD56+NKG2C- and CD3+CD56-NKG2C+) from roughly 8 donors had their TCR beta-chain repertoires profiled. Seven of the eight sequenced donors were HCMV-seropositive and one was HCMV-seronegative. Randomly selected healthy volunteers, three men and five women, were used as the eight sequenced donors. Illumina HiSeq 2000/2500, MiSeq or NextSeq was used to sequence libraries as 2 x 150 bp reads. Study-level results and caveats: In six or seven donors, the dominant CD3+CD56+NKG2C+ clonotypes ranked among the top 10 CD8+ clonotypes, making up about 1.0-7.5% of CD8+ T cells. Those dominant clonotypes were again the most abundant among CD3+CD56-NKG2C+ cells in several donors, at about 25-60.1%. Whether the expanded NKG2C-expressing T cell clones were specific for HCMV antigens was left unclear.

From the cysteine up to the phenylalanine, the CDR3 has a length of 19 residues. Only the protein is available. As encoded in the germline V gene, CDR1 is SGHRS while CDR2 is YFSETQ. HCMV-specific IgG was detected in serum with a commercial ELISA kit to determine HCMV serostatus. Ficoll density gradient centrifugation was used to isolate peripheral blood mononuclear cells from blood. Reads for this sample came from an Illumina HiSeq 2000. The TCR beta cDNA libraries were made using 5'RACE template switching, a step that added both a universal primer site and unique molecular identifiers. Priming for cDNA synthesis came from the TCR beta constant segment, and two successive PCR amplification steps followed. Under the source paper's analysis protocol: MIGEC was used to demultiplex reads and group reads by UMI, and MiTCR was used to assemble and quantify clonotypes. To exclude erroneous sequences, any TCR cDNA sequence not supported by at least two reads was discarded. The tcR package was used for downstream repertoire analysis, and clonotypes were matched between fractions using CDR3 nucleotide sequence together with V segment. VDJmatch was used to annotate antigen specificity against VDJdb, with one amino acid substitution in CDR3 permitted. TCRdb reprocessed the sequencing reads and holds a single record per CDR3 protein sequence, with no DNA. The V and J calls were not made by the authors but by TCRdb's processing. The table of this sample itemizes about 150,000 distinct CDR3 sequences. The top ten clonotypes cover around 20% of the sample.

Comment on this clonotype: Its antigen has not been determined.

Sequencing was carried out using blood T cells: a sorted CD56 or NKG2C T cell subset, CD4+ or CD8+ T cells, or bulk PBMC T cells (not recorded which). The receptor's source is a man aged 18 to 70 in good health. The V gene is TRBV5-1 and the J gene is TRBJ2-3; TCRdb's assignment of TRBD2 cannot be checked, as there is no DNA. The CDR3 in this case is CASSLEGLAGGADTDTQYF.